This T cell receptor beta chain was identified in a study of Ad26.COV2.S vaccination and SARS-CoV-2 variants. Study-wide points: From the TCR breadth and depth analyses, total T cell responses may have been underestimated.

V was clipped by 7 bases and J by 2 bases, with 20 bases between them. The CDR3 totals 16 residues. Germline CDR1 reads LNHDA; CDR2 reads SQIVND (reference sequence). Generated by immunoSEQ multiplex PCR, the TCRdb table keeps only in-frame clones and is missing some. Among 330,000 or so clones, approximately 87% were seen once, and the ten largest hold about 5.4%. The sample's treatment: some 20 received Ad26.COV2.S at low or high dose, single or two shots; 5 received placebo; per-sample allocation not given. All samples were drawn on day 63, counting from the first vaccine or placebo injection. Turning to this clone: Its antigen is not identified.

Sequenced material: peripheral blood, taken in a trial of Ad26.COV2.S vaccine versus placebo. The sequence came from a person between 18 and 65 years old who received the Ad26.COV2.S COVID-19 vaccine or a placebo. This chain links TRBV19 with TRBJ1-1, with D maybe TRBD1 (6 bases). CDR3 loop: CASTTIAGTTNTEAFF. CDR3 in DNA: TGTGCCAGTACTACAATCGCCGGGACAACAAACACTGAAGCTTTCTTT.